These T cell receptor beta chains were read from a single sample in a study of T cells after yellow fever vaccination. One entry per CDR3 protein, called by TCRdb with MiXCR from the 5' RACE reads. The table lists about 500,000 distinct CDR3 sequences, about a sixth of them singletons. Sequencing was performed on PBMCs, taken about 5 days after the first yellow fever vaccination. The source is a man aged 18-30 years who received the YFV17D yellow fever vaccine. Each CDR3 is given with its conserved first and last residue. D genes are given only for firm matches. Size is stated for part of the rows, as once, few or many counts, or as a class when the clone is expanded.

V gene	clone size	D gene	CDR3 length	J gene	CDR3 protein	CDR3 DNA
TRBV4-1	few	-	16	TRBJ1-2	CASSQRGVPPNYGYTF	TGCGCCAGCAGCCAGCGGGGGGTACCGCCTAACTATGGCTACACCTTC
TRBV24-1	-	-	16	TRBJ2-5	CATSEGGTTYQETQYF	TGTGCCACCAGTGAGGGGGGGACAACGTACCAAGAGACCCAGTACTTC
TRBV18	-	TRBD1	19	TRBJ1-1	CASSPSRQGIRVRDTEAFF	TGTGCCAGCTCACCATCCCGACAGGGGATAAGAGTAAGGGACACTGAAGCTTTCTTT
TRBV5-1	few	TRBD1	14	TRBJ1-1	CASSLQGLHTEAFF	TGCGCCAGCAGCTTACAGGGGTTGCACACTGAAGCTTTCTTT
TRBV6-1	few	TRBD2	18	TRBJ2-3	CASSRTPLLEGRGDTQYF	TGTGCCAGCAGCCGTACACCGCTCCTAGAGGGGAGGGGAGATACGCAGTATTTT
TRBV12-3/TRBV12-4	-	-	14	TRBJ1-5	CASRLSSGNQPQHF	TGTGCCAGCAGGTTATCTTCAGGCAATCAGCCCCAGCATTTT
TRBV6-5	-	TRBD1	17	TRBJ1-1	CASSYSTGRGWNTEAFF	TGTGCCAGCAGTTACTCGACAGGGAGGGGATGGAACACTGAAGCTTTCTTT
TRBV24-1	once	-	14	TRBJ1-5	CSTSEGGHNQPQHF	TGTTCCACCAGTGAAGGGGGTCACAATCAGCCCCAGCATTTT
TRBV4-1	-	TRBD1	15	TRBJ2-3	CASSFRTGATDTQYF	TGCGCCAGCAGCTTTCGGACAGGGGCCACAGATACGCAGTATTTT
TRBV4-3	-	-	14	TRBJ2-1	CASSQAGADNEQFF	TGCGCCAGCAGCCAGGCTGGCGCAGACAATGAGCAGTTCTTC
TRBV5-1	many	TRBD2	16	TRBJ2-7	CASSLGTSGNLYEQYF	TGCGCCAGCAGCTTGGGGACTAGCGGGAATCTCTACGAGCAGTACTTC
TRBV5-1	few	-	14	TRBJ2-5	CASSLEGPNETQYF	TGCGCCAGCAGCTTGGAGGGTCCTAATGAGACCCAGTACTTC
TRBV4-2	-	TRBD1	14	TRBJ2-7	CASSQRQGGDEQYF	TGTGCCAGCAGCCAACGACAGGGGGGAGACGAGCAGTACTTC
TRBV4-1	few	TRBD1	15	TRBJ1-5	CASSQGGGAGQPQHF	TGCGCCAGCAGCCAAGGAGGGGGCGCGGGTCAGCCCCAGCATTTT
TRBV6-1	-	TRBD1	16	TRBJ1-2	CASSEVLGQGTYGYTF	TGTGCCAGCAGTGAAGTGTTAGGACAGGGAACCTATGGCTACACCTTC
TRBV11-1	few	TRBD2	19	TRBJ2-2	CASSPRAGLAGANSGELFF	TGTGCCAGCAGCCCTAGGGCTGGACTAGCGGGGGCCAATTCCGGGGAGCTGTTTTTT
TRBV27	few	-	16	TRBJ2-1	CASSPLHITLYNEQFF	TGTGCCAGCAGCCCTTTACACATTACCCTTTACAATGAGCAGTTCTTC
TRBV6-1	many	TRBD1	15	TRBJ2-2	CASRRGQGTTGELFF	TGTGCCAGCAGAAGGGGACAGGGGACGACCGGGGAGCTGTTTTTT
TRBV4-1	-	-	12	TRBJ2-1	CASSRPLDEQFF	TGCGCCAGCAGCCGCCCCCTCGATGAGCAGTTCTTC
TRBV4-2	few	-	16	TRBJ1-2	CASSQDLFRTAYGYTF	TGTGCCAGCAGCCAAGATCTCTTCAGGACAGCCTATGGCTACACCTTC
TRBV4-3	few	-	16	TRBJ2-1	CASSIGLGAGYNEQFF	TGCGCCAGCAGCATTGGGCTGGGAGCGGGCTACAATGAGCAGTTCTTC
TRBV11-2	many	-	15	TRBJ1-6	CASSLGWFGDSPLHF	TGTGCCAGCAGCTTAGGGTGGTTCGGTGATTCACCCCTCCACTTT
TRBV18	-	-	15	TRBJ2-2	CASSPQTGNTGELFF	TGTGCCAGCTCACCACAGACAGGGAACACCGGGGAGCTGTTTTTT
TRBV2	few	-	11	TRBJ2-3	CASSYVDTQYF	TGTGCCAGCAGCTACGTGGATACGCAGTATTTT
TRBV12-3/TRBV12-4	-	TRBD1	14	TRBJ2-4	CASGGQVSKNIQYF	TGTGCCAGCGGGGGACAGGTGTCCAAAAACATTCAGTACTTC
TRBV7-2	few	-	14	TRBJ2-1	CASSLRGAEDEQFF	TGTGCCAGCAGCTTAAGGGGGGCGGAGGATGAGCAGTTCTTC
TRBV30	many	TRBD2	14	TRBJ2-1	CAWRGLAAGNEQFF	TGTGCCTGGAGAGGGCTAGCGGCTGGCAATGAGCAGTTCTTC
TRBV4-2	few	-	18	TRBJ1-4	CASSQDPVRILTNEKLFF	TGTGCCAGCAGCCAAGATCCAGTTAGAATACTAACTAATGAAAAACTGTTTTTT
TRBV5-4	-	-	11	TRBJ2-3	CASIGADTQYF	TGTGCCAGCATCGGCGCAGATACGCAGTATTTT
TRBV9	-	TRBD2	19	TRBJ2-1	CASSVEGLAGGSYYNEQFF	TGTGCCAGCAGCGTAGAGGGACTAGCGGGGGGGTCATACTACAATGAGCAGTTCTTC
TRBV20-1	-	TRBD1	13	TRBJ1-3	CSAMGGGGNTIYF	TGCAGTGCGATGGGAGGGGGCGGAAACACCATATATTTT
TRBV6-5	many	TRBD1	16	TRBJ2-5	CASSYYPGQGGETQYF	TGTGCCAGCAGTTACTATCCGGGACAGGGGGGAGAGACCCAGTACTTC
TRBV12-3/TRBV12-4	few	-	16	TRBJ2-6	CASTPGAGSGANVLTF	TGTGCCAGCACCCCGGGGGCAGGCTCCGGGGCCAACGTCCTGACTTTC
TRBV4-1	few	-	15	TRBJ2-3	CASSQVPGSTDTQYF	TGCGCCAGCAGCCAAGTGCCGGGTAGCACAGATACGCAGTATTTT
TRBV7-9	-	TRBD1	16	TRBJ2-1	CASRTMTGGLGYEQFF	TGTGCCAGCAGGACAATGACAGGGGGCCTCGGATATGAGCAGTTCTTC
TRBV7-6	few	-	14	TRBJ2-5	CASSYGTLAETQYF	TGTGCCAGCAGCTACGGGACCTTAGCTGAGACCCAGTACTTC
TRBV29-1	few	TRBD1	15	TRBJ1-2	CSVPNLTGGVYGYTF	TGCAGCGTTCCAAACCTTACAGGGGGCGTCTATGGCTACACCTTC
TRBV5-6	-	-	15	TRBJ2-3	CASSFGGPAIGAQYF	TGTGCCAGCAGCTTCGGCGGGCCCGCCATTGGAGCGCAGTATTTT
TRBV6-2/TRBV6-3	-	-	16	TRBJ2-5	CASSYSRGSGIETQYF	TGTGCCAGCAGTTACTCGAGGGGATCGGGGATAGAGACCCAGTACTTC
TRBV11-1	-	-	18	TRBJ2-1	CASSLYGRGGAAYNEQFF	TGTGCCAGCAGCTTATATGGTAGGGGGGGGGCAGCCTACAATGAGCAGTTCTTC
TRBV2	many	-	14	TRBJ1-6	CASRRRSLNSPLHF	TGTGCCAGCAGAAGACGCTCCTTGAATTCACCCCTCCACTTT
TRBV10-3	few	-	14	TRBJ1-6	CAIRGQGEGSPLHF	TGTGCCATCAGGGGGCAGGGTGAAGGTTCACCCCTCCACTTT
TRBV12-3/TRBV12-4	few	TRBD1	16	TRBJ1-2	CASTHRGQGDIYGYTF	TGTGCCAGCACCCATAGGGGACAGGGAGATATCTATGGCTACACCTTC
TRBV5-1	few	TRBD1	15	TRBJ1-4	CASSLEGARSEKLFF	TGCGCCAGCAGCTTGGAGGGGGCGAGGAGTGAAAAACTGTTTTTT
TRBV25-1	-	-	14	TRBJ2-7	CASSDLDATYEQYF	TGTGCCAGCAGTGATTTGGACGCTACCTACGAGCAGTACTTC
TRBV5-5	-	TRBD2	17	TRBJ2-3	CASSPGTAGGLTDTQYF	TGTGCCAGCAGCCCCGGGACCGCGGGGGGGCTAACAGATACGCAGTATTTT